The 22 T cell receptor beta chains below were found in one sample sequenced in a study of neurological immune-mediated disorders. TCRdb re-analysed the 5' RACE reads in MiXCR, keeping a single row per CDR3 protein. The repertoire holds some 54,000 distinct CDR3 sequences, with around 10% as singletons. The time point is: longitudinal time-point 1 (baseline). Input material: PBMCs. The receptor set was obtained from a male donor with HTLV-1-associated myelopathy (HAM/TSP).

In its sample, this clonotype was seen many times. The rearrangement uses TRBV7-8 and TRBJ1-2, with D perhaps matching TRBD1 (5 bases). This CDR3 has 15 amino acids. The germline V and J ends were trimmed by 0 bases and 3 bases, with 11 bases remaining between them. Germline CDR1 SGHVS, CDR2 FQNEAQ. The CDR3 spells CASSLAVGRDYGYTF. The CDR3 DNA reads TGTGCCAGCAGCTTAGCGGTCGGCAGGGACTATGGCTACACCTTC.

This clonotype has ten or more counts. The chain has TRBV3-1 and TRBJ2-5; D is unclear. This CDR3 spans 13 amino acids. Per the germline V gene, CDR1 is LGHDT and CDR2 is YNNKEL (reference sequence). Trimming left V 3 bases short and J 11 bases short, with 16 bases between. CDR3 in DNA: TGTGCCAGCAGCCAGGAAATCCAGAGGAGTCAGTACTTC. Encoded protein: CASSQEIQRSQYF.

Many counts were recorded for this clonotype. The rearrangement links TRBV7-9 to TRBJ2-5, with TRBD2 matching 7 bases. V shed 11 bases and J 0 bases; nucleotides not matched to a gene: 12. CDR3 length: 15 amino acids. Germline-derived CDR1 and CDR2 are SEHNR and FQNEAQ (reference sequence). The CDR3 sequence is CAGWGGGDHQETQYF. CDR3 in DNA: TGTGCCGGCTGGGGGGGTGGGGATCACCAAGAGACCCAGTACTTC.

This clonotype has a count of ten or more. CDR3 loop: CSVLTGGRGSPLHF. CDR3 nucleotides: TGCAGCGTCTTAACAGGGGGCCGCGGTTCACCCCTCCACTTT. The chain recombines TRBV29-1 with TRBJ1-6; 9 bases map to TRBD1. Trimming cost V 6 bases and J 9 bases; bases outside gene matches: 9. This CDR3 region has 14 residues. Germline V gives CDR1 SQVTM, CDR2 ANQGSEA.

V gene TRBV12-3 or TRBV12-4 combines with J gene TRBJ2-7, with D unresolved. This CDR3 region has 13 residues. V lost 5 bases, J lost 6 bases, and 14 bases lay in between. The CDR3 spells CASSITSISEQYF. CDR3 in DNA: TGTGCCAGCAGTATCACCAGTATTTCCGAGCAGTACTTC.

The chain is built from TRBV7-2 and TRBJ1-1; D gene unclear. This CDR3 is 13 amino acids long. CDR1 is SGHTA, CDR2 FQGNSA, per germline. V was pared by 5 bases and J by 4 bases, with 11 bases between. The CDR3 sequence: CASSQTMITEAFF. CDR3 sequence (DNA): TGTGCCAGCAGCCAGACGATGATCACTGAAGCTTTCTTT.

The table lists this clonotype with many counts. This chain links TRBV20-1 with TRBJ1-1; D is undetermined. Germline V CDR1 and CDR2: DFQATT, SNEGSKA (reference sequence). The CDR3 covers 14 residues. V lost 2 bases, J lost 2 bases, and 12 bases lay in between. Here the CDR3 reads CSARKKTINTEAFF. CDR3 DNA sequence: TGCAGTGCTAGAAAAAAGACAATAAACACTGAAGCTTTCTTT.

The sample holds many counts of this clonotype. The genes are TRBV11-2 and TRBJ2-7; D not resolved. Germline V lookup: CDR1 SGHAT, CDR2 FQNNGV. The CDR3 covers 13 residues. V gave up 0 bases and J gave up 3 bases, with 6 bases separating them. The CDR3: CASSLDHNYEQYF. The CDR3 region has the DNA TGTGCCAGCAGCTTAGACCATAACTACGAGCAGTACTTC. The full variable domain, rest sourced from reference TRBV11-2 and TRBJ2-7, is EAGVAQSPRYKIIEKRQSVAFWCNPISGHATLYWYQQILGQGPKLLIQFQNNGVVDDSQLPKDRFSAERLKGVDSTLKIQPAKLEDSAVYLCASSLDHNYEQYFGPGTRLTVT.

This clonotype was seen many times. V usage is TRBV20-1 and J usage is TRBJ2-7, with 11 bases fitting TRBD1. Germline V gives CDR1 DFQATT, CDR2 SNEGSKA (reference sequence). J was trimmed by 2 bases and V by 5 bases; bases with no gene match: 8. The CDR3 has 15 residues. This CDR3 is CSARSPGQGAYEQYF. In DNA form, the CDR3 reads TGCAGTGCTCGAAGCCCGGGACAGGGGGCCTACGAGCAGTACTTC.

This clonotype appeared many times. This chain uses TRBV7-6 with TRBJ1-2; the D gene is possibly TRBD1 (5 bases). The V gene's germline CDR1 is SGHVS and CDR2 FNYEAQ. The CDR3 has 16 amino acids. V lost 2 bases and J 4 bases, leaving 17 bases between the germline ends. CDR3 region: CASSLNPAGTPYGYTF. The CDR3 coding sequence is TGTGCCAGCAGCTTAAATCCAGCAGGGACCCCCTATGGCTACACCTTC.

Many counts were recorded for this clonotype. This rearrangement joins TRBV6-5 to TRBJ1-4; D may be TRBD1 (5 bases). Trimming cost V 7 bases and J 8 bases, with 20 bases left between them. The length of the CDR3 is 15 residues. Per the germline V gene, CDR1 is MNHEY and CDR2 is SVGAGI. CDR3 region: CASTHAAGGDEKLFF. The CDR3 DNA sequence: TGTGCCAGCACCCACGCGGCTGGAGGGGACGAAAAACTGTTTTTT.

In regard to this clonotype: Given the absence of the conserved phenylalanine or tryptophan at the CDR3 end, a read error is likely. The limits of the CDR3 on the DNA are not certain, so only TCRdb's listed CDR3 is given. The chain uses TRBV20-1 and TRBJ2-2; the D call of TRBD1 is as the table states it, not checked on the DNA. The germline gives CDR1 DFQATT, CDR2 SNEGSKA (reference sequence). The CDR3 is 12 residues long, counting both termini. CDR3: CSARDRVGELFL.

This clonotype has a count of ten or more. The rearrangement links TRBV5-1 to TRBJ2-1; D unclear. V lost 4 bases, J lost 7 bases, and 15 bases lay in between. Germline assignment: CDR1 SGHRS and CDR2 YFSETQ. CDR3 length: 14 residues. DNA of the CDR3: TGCGCCAGCAGCGCAGCCCCTCCAGCGAATGAGCAGTTCTTC. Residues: CASSAAPPANEQFF.

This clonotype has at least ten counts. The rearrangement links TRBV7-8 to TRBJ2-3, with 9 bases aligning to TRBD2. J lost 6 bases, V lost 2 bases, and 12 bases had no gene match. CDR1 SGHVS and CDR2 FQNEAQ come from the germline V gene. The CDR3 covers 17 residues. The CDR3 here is CASSLPQRGADRDTQYF. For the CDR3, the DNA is TGTGCCAGCAGCTTACCCCAGCGGGGGGCCGATCGCGATACGCAGTATTTT.

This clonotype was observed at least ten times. CDR3 in amino acids: CASSRDRGTDQPQHF. CDR3 coding DNA: TGTGCCAGCAGTAGGGACAGGGGCACTGATCAGCCCCAGCATTTT. This chain connects TRBV6-5 to TRBJ1-5; 10 nucleotides match TRBD1. The V gene end was trimmed by 5 bases and the J gene end by 5 bases; junction bases not matched to a gene: 6. CDR1 is MNHEY, CDR2 SVGAGI, per germline. The CDR3 has 15 residues.

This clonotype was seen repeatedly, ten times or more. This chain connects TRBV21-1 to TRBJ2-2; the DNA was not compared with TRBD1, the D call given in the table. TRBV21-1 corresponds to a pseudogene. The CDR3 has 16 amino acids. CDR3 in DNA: TGTGCCAGCAGCAGGGGGGGGGATACGAACACCGGGGAGCTGTTTTTT. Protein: CASSRGGDTNTGELFF.

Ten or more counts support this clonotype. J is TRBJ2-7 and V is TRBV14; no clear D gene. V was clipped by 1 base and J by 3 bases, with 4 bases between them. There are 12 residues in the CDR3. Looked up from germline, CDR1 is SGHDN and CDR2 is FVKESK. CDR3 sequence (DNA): TGTGCCAGCAGCCAAGGCGGCTACGAGCAGTACTTC. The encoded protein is CASSQGGYEQYF.

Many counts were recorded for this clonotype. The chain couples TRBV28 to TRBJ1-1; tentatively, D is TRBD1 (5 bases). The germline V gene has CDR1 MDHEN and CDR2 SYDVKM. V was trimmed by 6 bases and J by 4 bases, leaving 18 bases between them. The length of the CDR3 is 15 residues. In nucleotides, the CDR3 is TGTGCCAGCAGCCGATCTACAGGCCGGGGCACTGAAGCTTTCTTT. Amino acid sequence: CASSRSTGRGTEAFF.

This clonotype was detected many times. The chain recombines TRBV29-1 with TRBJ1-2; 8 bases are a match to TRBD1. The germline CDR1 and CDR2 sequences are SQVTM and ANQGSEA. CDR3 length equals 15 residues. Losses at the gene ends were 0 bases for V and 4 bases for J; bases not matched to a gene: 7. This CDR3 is CSVEDARTGFYGYTF. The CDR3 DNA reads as TGCAGCGTTGAAGACGCTCGGACAGGGTTCTATGGCTACACCTTC.

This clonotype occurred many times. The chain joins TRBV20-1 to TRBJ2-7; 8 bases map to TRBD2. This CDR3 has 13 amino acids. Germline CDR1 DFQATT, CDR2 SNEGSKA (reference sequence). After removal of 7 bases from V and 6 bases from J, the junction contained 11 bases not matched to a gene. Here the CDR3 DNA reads TGCAGTGGCTTTAGTGGTAGCGGGACCGAGCAGTACTTC. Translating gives CSGFSGSGTEQYF.

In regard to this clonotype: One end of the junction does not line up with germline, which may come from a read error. The CDR3 DNA reads as TGTGCCAACAGCTTAGACGGGCAGGGCAATCAGCCCCAGCATTTT. Amino acids: CANSLDGQGNQPQHF. The rearrangement links TRBV7-2 to TRBJ1-5; D gene uncertain. Per the germline V gene, CDR1 is SGHTA and CDR2 is FQGNSA. This CDR3 is 15 amino acids long.

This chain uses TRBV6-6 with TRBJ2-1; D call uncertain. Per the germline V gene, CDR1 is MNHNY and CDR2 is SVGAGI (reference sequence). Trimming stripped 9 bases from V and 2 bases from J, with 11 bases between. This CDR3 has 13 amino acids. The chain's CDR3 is CASRSEPYNEQFF. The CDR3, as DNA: TGTGCCAGTCGGTCGGAGCCCTACAATGAGCAGTTCTTC.